This TCR beta chain was identified during a study of CD8 T cells in ankylosing spondylitis (dated by TCRdb to 2015 to 2018). About the full investigation: To find TCR variants linked to disease, the study profiled T cell receptor beta repertoires in ankylosing spondylitis patients and healthy donors. Peripheral blood was sampled, and synovial fluid was additionally collected from ankylosing spondylitis patients. The whole study cohort included roughly 110 healthy donors and under 30 ankylosing spondylitis patients.

This clonotype was seen at least ten times. It has no known antigen specificity. Base quality data are lacking; no much larger clone is found one base away. Synovial fluid samples were matched to blood samples from the same ankylosing spondylitis patients. Study-wide findings and limitations: The disease-linked clones had a CD8+ phenotype and were found at relatively low frequencies in peripheral blood. Some TCR beta motif variants had previously been reported in synovial fluid and blood of reactive arthritis patients, which suggested common disease-initiation mechanisms. Significant enrichment of the disease-linked clones was reported in matched synovial fluid samples from ankylosing spondylitis patients. Blood from ankylosing spondylitis patients appeared to be characterized by a TCR beta motif composed of about eight highly homologous amino acid variants.

The CDR3, from cysteine to phenylalanine, totals 14 residues. Only the CDR3 region is kept as DNA, spanning 42 bases read in frame from base 1. Trimmed from V: 6 bases; trimmed from J: 1 base; junction bases lacking a gene match: 7. CDR1 and CDR2 were assigned from the germline V gene as SQVTM and ANQGSEA. Data came from an Illumina HiSeq 2500. Quantitative 5'-RACE with molecular barcodes was the method used to prepare the TCR beta libraries. As for the original processing: Disease-linked TCR variants were identified with a new computational method built on a probabilistic model of VDJ rearrangement. Using fastp at Q25 and MiXCR, TCRdb reprocessed the public reads and kept productive beta chains. Rows are combined by CDR3 protein, so each entry shows the most common genes and DNA. These V and J calls rely on TCRdb rather than the paper's analysis. This sample gives roughly 68,000 distinct CDR3 sequences in total; 6% to 8% of them show up just once. The top ten constitute about 5% of the sample.

The chain is assembled from TRBV29-1 and TRBJ1-1; 8 central nucleotides agree with TRBD1. This clonotype was obtained from a male donor with ankylosing spondylitis. Sequencing was carried out using synovial fluid, either unsorted or a sorted T cell fraction (not recorded which). The nucleotide sequence is given as TGCAGCGTGGGGACAGGTACCTGGAACACTGAAGCTTTCTTT. Its protein is CSVGTGTWNTEAFF.